This record concerns one T cell receptor (beta chain) sequence. The sample comes from a study of shared clonotypes between healthy human individuals. Assay execution proceeded at the deep level. Sequencing was performed with immunoSEQ multiplex PCR; in TCRdb, only in-frame clones are kept and a portion is missing. The sample consists of 2 million to 2.5 million clones, around 92% of them appearing once. The CDR3 extends over 15 amino acids. V shed 5 bases, J shed 7 bases, and the junction held 11 bases outside the gene matches. Germline values: CDR1 SEHNR, CDR2 FQNEAQ (reference sequence). The sequencing sample was made of naive CD4+ T cells from PBMCs. The subset here: CD45RA+ positively selected. The sequence was obtained from a man between 18 and 29 years old in good health. Some clones in this sample may be carry-over from other donors' samples. The rearrangement links TRBV7-9 to TRBJ2-1, with 7 positions matching TRBD1. The CDR3, as DNA: TGTGCCAGCAGCAATTACCGGGACAGTGGGAATGAGCAGTTCTTC. This gives the protein CASSNYRDSGNEQFF. The variable domain in full, with the rest retrieved from reference TRBV7-9 and TRBJ2-1, is DTGVSQNPRHKITKRGQNVTFRCDPISEHNRLYWYRQTLGQGPEFLTYFQNEAQLEKSRLLSDRFSAERPKGSFSTLEIQRTEQGDSAMYLCASSNYRDSGNEQFFGPGTRLTVL.